This T cell receptor (beta chain) comes out of a study of T cell clonotyping in hematopoietic cell transplantation. Per the germline V gene, CDR1 is MNHNY and CDR2 is SVGAGI (reference sequence). V shed 8 bases and J shed 7 bases, with 6 bases lying between them. This CDR3 spans 11 amino acids. This clone appeared a few times. The antigen is not known. Broader study findings: Recipient TCR diversity dropped after transplant; expanded clonotypes rose from day 30 to 180. Without cell sorting, CD4 versus CD8 contributions remain unresolved. Higher Inverse Simpson Index values in graft donor and pretransplant recipient predicted broader posttransplant TCR diversity.

Samples: about 28 days before transplant, then days 30, 100 and 180 after. TCRdb keeps only in-frame clones here, not all; method: immunoSEQ multiplex PCR. Of under 14,000 clones in the sample, around 90% were seen once. This material consisted of PBMCs, taken 180 days after allogeneic stem cell transplant. The rearrangement joins TRBV6-6 to TRBJ1-6; no definite D call. This TCR was sampled from a male patient over 55 who had an allogeneic stem cell transplant from an unrelated donor, so the T cells may come from the graft donor. Some clones in this sample may be carry-over from other donors' samples. The CDR3 DNA is TGTGCCAGCCAACGAAATTCACCCCTCCACTTT. Encoded protein: CASQRNSPLHF.